This T cell receptor (beta chain) was identified in a study of control samples from healthy donors and cancer patients. The length of the CDR3 is 13 residues. Per germline, CDR1 MNHEY and CDR2 SVGEGT. Only in-frame clones appear in the TCRdb table, and some are missing; sequencing was by immunoSEQ multiplex PCR. The data show about 160,000 clones, approximately 93% seen once. This clone is a singleton in its sample. The junction and the germline gene differ at one end; a read error may be behind it. The chain recombines TRBV6-2 or TRBV6-3 with TRBJ2-5; D gene ambiguous. Sample: blood. This TCR came from a man younger than 35 in good health. The CDR3: CASTPTRKGPEDF. Here the CDR3 DNA reads TGTGCCAGCACCCCTACCCGGAAGGGCCCCGAAGACTTC.